This TCR beta chain was retrieved from a study of control samples from healthy donors and cancer patients. TCRdb's copy holds only in-frame clones and misses some; the assay was immunoSEQ multiplex PCR. The data show some 64,000 clones, 70% to 90% seen once. Germline CDR1 and CDR2: KGHSH and LQKENI. The CDR3 consists of 16 residues. Trimming cost V 4 bases and J 3 bases, with 16 bases left between them. This TCR was recovered from a woman aged 45-65 years with head and neck cancer. The sample consisted of PBMCs. This rearrangement joins TRBV18 to TRBJ1-5; a possible D gene is TRBD1 (5 bases). The CDR3 loop reads CASSLDSVGANQPQHF. The CDR3 region has the DNA TGTGCCAGCTCACTTGACAGTGTTGGGGCCAATCAGCCCCAGCATTTT. The whole variable domain, remainder taken from reference TRBV18 and TRBJ1-5, is NAGVMQNPRHLVRRRGQEARLRCSPMKGHSHVYWYRQLPEEGLKFMVYLQKENIIDESGMPKERFSAEFPKEGPSILRIQQVVRGDSAAYFCASSLDSVGANQPQHFGDGTRLSIL.